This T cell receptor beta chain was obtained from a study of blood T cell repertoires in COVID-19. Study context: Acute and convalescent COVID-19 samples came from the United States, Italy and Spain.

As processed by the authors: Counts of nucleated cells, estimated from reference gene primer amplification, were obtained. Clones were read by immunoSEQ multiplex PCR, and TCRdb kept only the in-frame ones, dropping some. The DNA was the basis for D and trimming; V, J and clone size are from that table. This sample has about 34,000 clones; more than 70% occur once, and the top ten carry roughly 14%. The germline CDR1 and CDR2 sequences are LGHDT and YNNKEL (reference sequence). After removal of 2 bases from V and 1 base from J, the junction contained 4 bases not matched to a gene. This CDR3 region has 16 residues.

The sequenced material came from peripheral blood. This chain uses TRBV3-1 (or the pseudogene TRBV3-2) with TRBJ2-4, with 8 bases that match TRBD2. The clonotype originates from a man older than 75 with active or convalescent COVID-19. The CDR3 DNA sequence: TGTGCCAGCAGCCAAACAGCGGGAGTGGCCAAAAACATTCAGTACTTC. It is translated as CASSQTAGVAKNIQYF.